Below are 25 T cell receptor beta chains sequenced from a single sample in a study of T-cell memory formation after mild COVID-19. MiXCR, run by TCRdb on the 5' RACE reads, gives a single entry per CDR3 protein. The sample has approximately 190,000 distinct CDR3 sequences, around 20% seen once. What was sequenced was PBMCs or a T cell subset sorted from them (not recorded which). Receptor source: an adult woman who had mild COVID-19 (a few samples of this study predate the infection). Cell type and time point are not known.

The chain couples TRBV29-1 to TRBJ2-2; the D is unclear. The V gene lost 4 bases and the J gene lost 1 base, with 7 bases spanning the gap. Germline V gene lookup returns CDR1 SQVTM and CDR2 ANQGSEA. This CDR3 comprises 13 residues. Here the CDR3 reads CSVGARNTGELFF. CDR3 DNA sequence: TGCAGCGTTGGGGCGCGGAACACCGGGGAGCTGTTTTTT.

This chain links TRBV12-3 or TRBV12-4 with TRBJ1-1; unclear D gene. V lost 9 bases, J lost 3 bases, and 14 bases lay in between. There are 13 residues in the CDR3. The CDR3 reads CASRLLGYTEAFF. The CDR3 DNA is TGTGCCAGTCGGTTGTTGGGGTACACTGAAGCTTTCTTT.

This clonotype was detected ten times or more. The chain carries TRBV7-2 and TRBJ2-3; the D is unclear. This CDR3 contains 12 residues. The germline V and J ends were trimmed by 5 bases and 2 bases, with 5 bases remaining between them. Germline V lookup: CDR1 SGHTA, CDR2 FQGNSA. This CDR3 is CASSLYTDTQYF. The DNA for the CDR3 is TGTGCCAGCAGCCTTTACACAGATACGCAGTATTTT.

The V gene is TRBV11-1, the J gene TRBJ2-2; TRBD2 matches at 7 bases. Germline V lookup: CDR1 SGHAT, CDR2 FQDESV (reference sequence). The CDR3 contains 16 residues. Losses at the gene ends were 4 bases for V and 4 bases for J; bases not matched to a gene: 9. In DNA form, the CDR3 reads TGTGCCAGCAGCTCCCCCCGAGGGGAGGGCACCGGGGAGCTGTTTTTT. Translated, it gives CASSSPRGEGTGELFF.

This clonotype was observed a few times. V and J are TRBV4-2 and TRBJ1-2; D uncertain. The CDR3 runs 14 residues. Trimming shortened V by 3 bases and J by 5 bases, and 13 bases separated the two germline ends. Germline V CDR1 and CDR2: LGHNA, YNFKEQ. The CDR3 loop reads CASSHLDATYGYTF. The CDR3 DNA reads as TGTGCCAGCAGCCATTTGGACGCAACTTATGGCTACACCTTC.

The chain employs TRBV4-2 and TRBJ2-5; D remains unclear. V was trimmed by 1 base and J by 2 bases, leaving 20 bases between them. CDR1 and CDR2 (germline): LGHNA, YNFKEQ. The CDR3 sequence is 18 residues long. The CDR3 sequence is CASSQASLYGPNQETQYF. The DNA of the CDR3 is TGTGCCAGCAGCCAAGCGTCACTCTACGGACCTAATCAAGAGACCCAGTACTTC.

This clonotype was seen more than once but under ten times. The V gene is TRBV2, the J gene TRBJ2-1; 9 nucleotides line up with TRBD2. Germline values: CDR1 SNHLY, CDR2 FYNNEI. The CDR3 consists of 15 residues. The V and J ends lost 8 bases and 5 bases, in that order; junction bases with no gene match: 10. DNA of the CDR3: TGTGCCAGCCAGGGGGAGCGGGGGGTTAACAATGAGCAGTTCTTC. Residues: CASQGERGVNNEQFF.

The rearrangement joins TRBV12-3 or TRBV12-4 to TRBJ2-5; TRBD2 agrees at 8 bases. The CDR3 consists of 15 residues. The trim removed 5 bases at V and 1 base at J, leaving 6 bases unmatched. This CDR3 reads CASSAREVSQETQYF. The CDR3 DNA follows: TGTGCCAGCAGTGCGCGGGAGGTGAGCCAAGAGACCCAGTACTTC.

The CDR3 region is CASSIAGEPGEQYF. CDR3 nucleotides: TGTGCCAGCTCAATAGCGGGAGAACCCGGCGAGCAGTACTTC. The chain combines TRBV18 with TRBJ2-7; 9 bases map to TRBD2. Germline CDR1 and CDR2: KGHSH and LQKENI. The CDR3 is 14 residues long. Trimming at V came to 5 bases and at J to 6 bases, leaving 8 bases not matched to a gene.

This clonotype was observed a few times. The rearrangement links TRBV29-1 to TRBJ2-7, with 10 bases lining up with TRBD2. Trimming cost V 5 bases and J 0 bases; bases outside gene matches: 13. The CDR3 has 17 residues. Germline lookup yields CDR1 SQVTM and CDR2 ANQGSEA. The DNA for the CDR3 is TGCAGCGTTCAGGGGGTACTTCTAGCGGGAGTCTCCTACGAGCAGTACTTC. Translation: CSVQGVLLAGVSYEQYF.

This clonotype was recorded a few times. The rearrangement uses TRBV11-2 and TRBJ2-1; 11 nucleotides line up with TRBD2. The CDR3 has 15 amino acids. V was clipped by 2 bases and J by 6 bases; unmatched bases: 3. From germline, CDR1 is SGHAT and CDR2 FQNNGV. CDR3 bases: TGTGCCAGCAGCTTACTTAGCGGGAGGGCCAATGAGCAGTTCTTC. This sequence encodes CASSLLSGRANEQFF.

This clonotype has ten or more counts. The V call is TRBV2, the J call TRBJ1-1, with unresolved D. Germline V gives CDR1 SNHLY, CDR2 FYNNEI. The CDR3 contains 14 residues. V gave up 1 base and J gave up 0 bases, with 6 bases separating them. The CDR3 reads CASSEVLMNTEAFF. CDR3 bases: TGTGCCAGCAGTGAAGTCTTAATGAACACTGAAGCTTTCTTT.

This chain links TRBV15 with TRBJ2-7; D is perhaps TRBD2 (6 bases). The CDR3 totals 14 residues. Between the trimmed V and J ends, which lost 0 bases and 3 bases, there was a span of 9 bases. Germline V gives CDR1 LNHNV, CDR2 YYDKDF (reference sequence). The chain's CDR3 is CATSRDRGDYEQYF. The CDR3 nucleotides are TGTGCCACCAGCAGAGATCGCGGGGACTACGAGCAGTACTTC.

As to this clonotype: A junction boundary mismatches the germline segment, possibly from a read error. The gene calls are TRBV11-1 and TRBJ1-1; D unresolved. There are 12 residues in the CDR3. Germline CDR1 reads SGHAT; CDR2 reads FQDESV (reference sequence). CDR3 region: CASSLADGSPIF. Written as DNA, the CDR3 is TGTGCCAGCAGCTTAGCGGATGGGTCCCCAATCTTT. Filled out from reference TRBV11-1 and TRBJ1-1, the complete variable domain reads EAEVAQSPRYKITEKSQAVAFWCDPISGHATLYWYRQILGQGPELLVQFQDESVVDDSQLPKDRFSAERLKGVDSTLKIQPAELGDSAMYLCASSLADGSPIFGQGTRLTVV.

The chain recombines TRBV7-9 with TRBJ1-2; 10 bases are shared with TRBD1. Germline trimming cut 5 bases from V and 10 bases from J; bases unmatched to any gene: 10. Germline CDR1 reads SEHNR; CDR2 reads FQNEAQ (reference sequence). The CDR3 length is 14 residues. The chain's CDR3 is CASSPPGTGVFYTF. As DNA, the CDR3 is TGTGCCAGCAGCCCCCCCGGGACAGGGGTTTTCTACACCTTC.

This clonotype was picked up many times. This chain joins TRBV24-1 and TRBJ2-3, with 8 bases identical to TRBD1. This CDR3 has 14 residues. V lost 9 bases, J lost 2 bases, and 6 bases stayed unmatched. Germline V gene data show CDR1 as KGHDR and CDR2 as SFDVKD. The CDR3, as DNA: TGTGCCACCCGACAGGGGCAGTTCACAGATACGCAGTATTTT. It translates to CATRQGQFTDTQYF.

This clonotype was counted between two and nine times. The rearrangement uses TRBV30 and TRBJ2-7, with D hard to call. The CDR3 covers 12 residues. Germline CDR1 GTSNPN, CDR2 SVGIG (reference sequence). Trimming took 4 bases from V and 0 from J, leaving 7 bases between them. The CDR3 DNA follows: TGTGCCTGGATGCTGCCCTCCTACGAGCAGTACTTC. Protein: CAWMLPSYEQYF.

The rearrangement uses TRBV5-1 and TRBJ2-3; tentatively, D is TRBD2 (6 bases). Germline CDR1 and CDR2: SGHRS and YFSETQ. This CDR3 contains 15 residues. Trimming took off 4 bases at V and 2 bases at J, with 14 bases between the two ends. The CDR3 DNA sequence: TGCGCCAGCAGCCGGTTAGCGGCGATCACAGATACGCAGTATTTT. It codes for CASSRLAAITDTQYF.

V is TRBV29-1 and J is TRBJ2-2; a possible D gene is TRBD1 (7 bases). V dropped 1 base and J dropped 4 bases, with 13 bases sitting between them. The CDR3 consists of 15 residues. Germline CDR1 is SQVTM and CDR2 is ANQGSEA. This CDR3 reads CSVEGRGRGTGELFF. As DNA, the CDR3 is TGCAGCGTTGAAGGGAGGGGGCGCGGCACCGGGGAGCTGTTTTTT.

The V call is TRBV6-1, the J call TRBJ1-1; the D gene is possibly TRBD1 (5 bases). The germline CDR1 and CDR2 sequences are MNHNS and SASEGT. This CDR3 is built from 14 residues. V gave up 7 bases and J gave up 3 bases, with 15 bases separating them. In nucleotides, the CDR3 is TGTGCCAGCACCCCTCAGGGAACATACACTGAAGCTTTCTTT. Translated, it gives CASTPQGTYTEAFF.

The chain has TRBV28 and TRBJ2-1; no firm D call. The CDR3 consists of 15 residues. Germline V lookup: CDR1 MDHEN, CDR2 SYDVKM. Trimming shortened V by 6 bases and J by 2 bases, and 14 bases separated the two germline ends. CDR3: CASSPRDSAYNEQFF. The CDR3 DNA sequence: TGTGCCAGCAGCCCCCGAGATTCGGCCTACAATGAGCAGTTCTTC.

There are a few counts of this clonotype. The genes are TRBV12-5 and TRBJ2-7; 9 nucleotides agree with TRBD2. Trimming cost V 5 bases and J 1 base; bases outside gene matches: 12. Germline-derived CDR1 and CDR2 are LGHNT and FRNRAP. This CDR3 comprises 17 residues. The CDR3 is CASGPDRLAGKSYEQYF. The CDR3 DNA sequence: TGTGCTAGTGGTCCCGACCGGCTAGCGGGGAAATCCTACGAGCAGTACTTC.

This clonotype occurred a few times. The CDR3 nucleotides are TGTGCCACCAGTGATTTTGTCGGGACCCAGTACTTC. Its protein is CATSDFVGTQYF. The chain is built from TRBV24-1 and TRBJ2-5; D remains unclear. CDR3 length equals 12 residues. Germline V gene sequence: CDR1 KGHDR, CDR2 SFDVKD. Trimming took off 1 base at V and 7 bases at J, with 6 bases between the two ends.

In its sample, this clonotype was seen a few times. The J gene is TRBJ2-1, the V gene TRBV7-2; D possibly corresponds to TRBD2 (5 bases). This CDR3 is 15 amino acids long. V shed 2 bases and J shed 8 bases, with 16 bases lying between them. Germline lookup yields CDR1 SGHTA and CDR2 FQGNSA. The CDR3 coding sequence is TGTGCCAGCAGCTTATCCATGTTGAGGGCGGATGAGCAGTTCTTC. This sequence encodes CASSLSMLRADEQFF.

This clonotype was detected a few times. The DNA for the CDR3 is TGTGCCAGCAGCTTAGCACACCTTAAAGAGACCCAGTACTTC. Translation: CASSLAHLKETQYF. The chain links TRBV13 to TRBJ2-5; D not certain. The CDR3 has 14 residues. Germline V gives CDR1 PRHDT, CDR2 FYEKMQ (reference sequence). V lost 1 base and J lost 3, with 9 bases in between.